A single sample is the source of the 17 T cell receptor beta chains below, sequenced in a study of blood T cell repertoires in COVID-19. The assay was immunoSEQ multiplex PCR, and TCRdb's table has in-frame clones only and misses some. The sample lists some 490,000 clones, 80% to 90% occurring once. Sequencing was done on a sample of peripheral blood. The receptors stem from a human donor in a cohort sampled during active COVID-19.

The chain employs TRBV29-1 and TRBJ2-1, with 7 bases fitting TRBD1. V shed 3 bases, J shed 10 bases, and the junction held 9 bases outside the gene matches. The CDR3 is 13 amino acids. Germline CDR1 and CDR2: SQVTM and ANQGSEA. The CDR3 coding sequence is TGCAGCGTTGATGACAGGGTAAGGGGCGAGCAGTTCTTC. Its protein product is CSVDDRVRGEQFF.

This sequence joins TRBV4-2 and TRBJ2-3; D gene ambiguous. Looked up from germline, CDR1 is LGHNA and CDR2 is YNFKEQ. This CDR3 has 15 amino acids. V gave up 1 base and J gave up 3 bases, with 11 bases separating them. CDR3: CASSQVLSSTDTQYF. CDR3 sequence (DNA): TGTGCCAGCAGCCAAGTACTTAGTTCAACAGATACGCAGTATTTT.

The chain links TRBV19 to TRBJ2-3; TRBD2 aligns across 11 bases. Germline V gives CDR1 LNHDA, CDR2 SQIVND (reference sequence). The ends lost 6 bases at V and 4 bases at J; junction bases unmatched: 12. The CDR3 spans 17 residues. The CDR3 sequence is CASSSRLAGRGADTQYF. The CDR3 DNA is TGTGCCAGTAGCAGCAGACTAGCGGGACGGGGGGCAGATACGCAGTATTTT. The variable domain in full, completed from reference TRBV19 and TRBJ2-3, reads DGGITQSPKYLFRKEGQNVTLSCEQNLNHDAMYWYRQDPGQGLRLIYYSQIVNDFQKGDIAEGYSVSREKKESFPLTVTSAQKNPTAFYLCASSSRLAGRGADTQYFGPGTRLTVL.

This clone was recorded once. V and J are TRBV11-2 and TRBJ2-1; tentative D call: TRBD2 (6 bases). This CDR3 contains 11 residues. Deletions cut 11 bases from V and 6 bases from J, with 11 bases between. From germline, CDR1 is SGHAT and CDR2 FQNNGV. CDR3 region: CAGGGGNEQFF. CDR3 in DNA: TGTGCCGGGGGAGGCGGCAATGAGCAGTTCTTC.

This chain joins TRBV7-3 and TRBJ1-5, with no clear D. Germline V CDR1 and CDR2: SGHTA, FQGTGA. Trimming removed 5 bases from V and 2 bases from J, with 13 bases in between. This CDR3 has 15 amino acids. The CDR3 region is CASSRAGRGNQPQHF. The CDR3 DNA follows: TGTGCCAGCAGCCGCGCCGGTCGTGGCAATCAGCCCCAGCATTTT.

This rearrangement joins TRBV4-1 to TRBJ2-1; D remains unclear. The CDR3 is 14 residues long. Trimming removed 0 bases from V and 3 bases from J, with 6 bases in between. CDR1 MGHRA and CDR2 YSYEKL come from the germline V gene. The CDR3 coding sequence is TGCGCCAGCAGCCAAGATCCAGTCTACAATGAGCAGTTCTTC. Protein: CASSQDPVYNEQFF.

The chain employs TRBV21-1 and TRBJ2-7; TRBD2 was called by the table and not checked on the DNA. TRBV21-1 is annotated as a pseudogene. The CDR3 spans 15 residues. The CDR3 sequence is CASSTRLAGVYEQYF. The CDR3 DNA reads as TGTGCCAGCAGCACCCGACTAGCGGGAGTCTACGAGCAGTACTTC.

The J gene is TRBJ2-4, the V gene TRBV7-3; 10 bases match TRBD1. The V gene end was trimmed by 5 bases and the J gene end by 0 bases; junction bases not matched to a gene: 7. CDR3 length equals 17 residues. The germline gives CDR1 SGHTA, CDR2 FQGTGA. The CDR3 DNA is TGTGCCAGCAGCGCGCAATGGACAGGGGGAGCCAAAAACATTCAGTACTTC. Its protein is CASSAQWTGGAKNIQYF.

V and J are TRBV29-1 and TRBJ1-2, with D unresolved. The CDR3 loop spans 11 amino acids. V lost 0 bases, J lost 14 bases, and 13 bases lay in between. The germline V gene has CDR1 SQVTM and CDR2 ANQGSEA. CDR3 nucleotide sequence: TGCAGCGTTGAAGATCGCGCAGGTCCTACCTTC. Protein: CSVEDRAGPTF.

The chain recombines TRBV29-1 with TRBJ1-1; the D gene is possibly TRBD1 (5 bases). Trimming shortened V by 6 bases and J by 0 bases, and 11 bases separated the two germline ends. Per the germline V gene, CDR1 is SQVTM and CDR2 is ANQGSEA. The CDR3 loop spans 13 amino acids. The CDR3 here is CSVPTELNTEAFF. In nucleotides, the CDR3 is TGCAGCGTACCGACAGAGTTGAACACTGAAGCTTTCTTT.

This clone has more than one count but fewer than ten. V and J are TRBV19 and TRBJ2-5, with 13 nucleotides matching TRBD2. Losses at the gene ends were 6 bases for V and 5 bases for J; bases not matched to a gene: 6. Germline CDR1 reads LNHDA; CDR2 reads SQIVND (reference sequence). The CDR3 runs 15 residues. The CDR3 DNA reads TGTGCCAGTAGAGGACTAGCGGGAGTTGAGGAGACCCAGTACTTC. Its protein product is CASRGLAGVEETQYF.

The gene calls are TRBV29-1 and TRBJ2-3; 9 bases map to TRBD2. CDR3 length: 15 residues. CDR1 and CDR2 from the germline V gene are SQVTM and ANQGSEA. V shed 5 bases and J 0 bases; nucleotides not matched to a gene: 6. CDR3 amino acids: CSVRRLAASTDTQYF. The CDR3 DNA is TGCAGCGTTCGACGACTAGCGGCAAGCACAGATACGCAGTATTTT.

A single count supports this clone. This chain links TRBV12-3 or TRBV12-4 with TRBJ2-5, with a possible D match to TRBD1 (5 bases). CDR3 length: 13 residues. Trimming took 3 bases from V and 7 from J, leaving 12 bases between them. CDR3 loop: CASSLNAQGTQYF. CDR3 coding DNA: TGTGCCAGCAGTTTGAACGCCCAGGGGACCCAGTACTTC.

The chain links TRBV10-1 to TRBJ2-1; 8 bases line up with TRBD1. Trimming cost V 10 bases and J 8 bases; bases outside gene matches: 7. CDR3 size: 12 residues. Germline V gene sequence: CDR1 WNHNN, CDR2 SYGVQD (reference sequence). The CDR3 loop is CATRDRFHEQFF. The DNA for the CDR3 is TGCGCCACCCGGGACAGGTTCCATGAGCAGTTCTTC.

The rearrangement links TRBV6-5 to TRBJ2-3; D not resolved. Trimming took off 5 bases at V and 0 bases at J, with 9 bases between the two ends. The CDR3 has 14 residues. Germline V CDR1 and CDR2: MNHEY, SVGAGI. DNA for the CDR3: TGTGCCAGCAGTCAACAGAGAAGCACAGATACGCAGTATTTT. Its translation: CASSQQRSTDTQYF.

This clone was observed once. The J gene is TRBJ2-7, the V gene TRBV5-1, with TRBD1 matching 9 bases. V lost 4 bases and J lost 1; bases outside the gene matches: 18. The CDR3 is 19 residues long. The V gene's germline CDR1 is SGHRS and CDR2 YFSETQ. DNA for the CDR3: TGCGCCAGCAGCCCTTCCCAGGGACAGGGCCGTTCGATATCCTACGAGCAGTACTTC. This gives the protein CASSPSQGQGRSISYEQYF.

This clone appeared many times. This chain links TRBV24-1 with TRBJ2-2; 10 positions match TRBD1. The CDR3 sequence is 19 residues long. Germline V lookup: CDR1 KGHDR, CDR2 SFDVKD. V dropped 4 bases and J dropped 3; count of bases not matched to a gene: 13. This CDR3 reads CATSDTMGQGNDYTGELFF. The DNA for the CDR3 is TGTGCCACCAGTGACACAATGGGACAGGGGAATGATTACACCGGGGAGCTGTTTTTT.